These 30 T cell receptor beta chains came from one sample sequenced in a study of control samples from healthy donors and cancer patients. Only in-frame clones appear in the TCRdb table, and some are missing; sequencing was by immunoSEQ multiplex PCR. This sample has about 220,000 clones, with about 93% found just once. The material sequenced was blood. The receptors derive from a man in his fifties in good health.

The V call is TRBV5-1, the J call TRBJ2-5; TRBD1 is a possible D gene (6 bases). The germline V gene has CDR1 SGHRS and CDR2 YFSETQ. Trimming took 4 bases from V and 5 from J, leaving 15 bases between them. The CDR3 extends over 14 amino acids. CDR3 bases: TGCGCCAGCAGCCTAAGCCAGGGGTTTGAGACCCAGTACTTC. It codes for CASSLSQGFETQYF.

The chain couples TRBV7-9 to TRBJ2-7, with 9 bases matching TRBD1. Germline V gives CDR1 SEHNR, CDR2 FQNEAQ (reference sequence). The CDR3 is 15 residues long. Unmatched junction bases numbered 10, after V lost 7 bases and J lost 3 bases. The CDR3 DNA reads TGTGCCAGCACTGACGGGGACAGGGATATCTACGAGCAGTACTTC. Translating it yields CASTDGDRDIYEQYF.

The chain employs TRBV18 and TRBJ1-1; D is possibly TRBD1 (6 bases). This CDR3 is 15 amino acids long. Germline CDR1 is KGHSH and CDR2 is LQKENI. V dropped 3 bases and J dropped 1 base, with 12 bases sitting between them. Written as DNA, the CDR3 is TGTGCCAGCTCACCTTACAGGGAGGGGAACACTGAAGCTTTCTTT. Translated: CASSPYREGNTEAFF.

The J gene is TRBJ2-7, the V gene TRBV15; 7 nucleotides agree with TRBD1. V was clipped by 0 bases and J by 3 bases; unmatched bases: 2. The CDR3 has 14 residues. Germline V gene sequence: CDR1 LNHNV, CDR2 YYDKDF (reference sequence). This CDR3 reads CATSRESGGYEQYF. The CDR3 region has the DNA TGTGCCACCAGCAGAGAATCAGGGGGCTACGAGCAGTACTTC.

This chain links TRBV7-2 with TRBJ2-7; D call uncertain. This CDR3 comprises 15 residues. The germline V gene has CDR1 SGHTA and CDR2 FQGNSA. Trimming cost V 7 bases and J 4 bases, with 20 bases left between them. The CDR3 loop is CASNLPNGGEYEQYF. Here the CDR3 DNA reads TGTGCCAGCAACCTACCCAATGGTGGGGAATACGAGCAGTACTTC.

The CDR3 bases are TGTGCCAGCAGCCGGACTAGGGACGTAAGAACGAGGAACACTGAAGCTTTCTTT. This translates into CASSRTRDVRTRNTEAFF. V gene TRBV3-1 (or the pseudogene TRBV3-2) combines with J gene TRBJ1-1; D is possibly TRBD1 (5 bases). The CDR3 is 18 amino acids. Germline V CDR1 and CDR2: LGHDT, YNNKEL (reference sequence). With 4 bases removed from V and 1 base from J, the gap between germline ends came to 22 bases.

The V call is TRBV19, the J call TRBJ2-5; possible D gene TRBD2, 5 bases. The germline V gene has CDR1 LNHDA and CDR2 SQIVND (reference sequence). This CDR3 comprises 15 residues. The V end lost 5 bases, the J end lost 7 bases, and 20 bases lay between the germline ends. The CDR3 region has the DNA TGTGCCAGTAGTGGCTCAAGGTCCAAAAGCGGGACCCAGTACTTC. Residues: CASSGSRSKSGTQYF.

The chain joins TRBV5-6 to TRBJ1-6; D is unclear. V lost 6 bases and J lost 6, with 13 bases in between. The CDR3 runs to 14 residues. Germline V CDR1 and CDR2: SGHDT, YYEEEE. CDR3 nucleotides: TGTGCCAGCAACGCCCGGTTTCGTAATTCACCCCTCCACTTT. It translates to CASNARFRNSPLHF.

CDR3 nucleotides: TGTGCCAGCAGTTTAAGGAGGGACGAGACCCAGTACTTC. Protein product: CASSLRRDETQYF. The V and J genes are TRBV27 and TRBJ2-5; possible D gene TRBD2, 6 bases. Trimming stripped 2 bases from V and 5 bases from J, with 9 bases between. Germline V gene data show CDR1 as MNHEY and CDR2 as SMNVEV (reference sequence). This CDR3 comprises 13 residues.

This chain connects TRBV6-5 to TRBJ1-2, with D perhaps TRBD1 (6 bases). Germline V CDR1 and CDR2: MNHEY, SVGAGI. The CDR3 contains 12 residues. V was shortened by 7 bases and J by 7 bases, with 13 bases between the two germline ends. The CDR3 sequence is CASIGGAGGYTF. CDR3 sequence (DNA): TGTGCCAGCATCGGGGGGGCGGGTGGCTACACCTTC.

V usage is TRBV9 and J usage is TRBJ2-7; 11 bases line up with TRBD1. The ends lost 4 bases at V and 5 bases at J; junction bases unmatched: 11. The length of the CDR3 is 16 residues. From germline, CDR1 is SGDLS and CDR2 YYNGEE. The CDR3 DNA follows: TGTGCCAGCAGCACAAGGACAGGGGGCGCCTGGAACGAGCAGTACTTC. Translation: CASSTRTGGAWNEQYF.

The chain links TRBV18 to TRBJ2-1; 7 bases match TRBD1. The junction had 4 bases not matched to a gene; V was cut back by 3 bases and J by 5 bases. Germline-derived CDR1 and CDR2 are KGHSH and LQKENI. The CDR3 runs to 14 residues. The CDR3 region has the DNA TGTGCCAGCTCACCCTCGGGACAGAACAATGAGCAGTTCTTC. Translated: CASSPSGQNNEQFF.

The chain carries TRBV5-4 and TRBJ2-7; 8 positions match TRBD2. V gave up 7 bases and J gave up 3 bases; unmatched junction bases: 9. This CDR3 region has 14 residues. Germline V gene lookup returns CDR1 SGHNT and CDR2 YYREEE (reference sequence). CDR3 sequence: CASSGGGLLYEQYF. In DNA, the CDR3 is TGTGCCAGCTCGGGCGGGGGGCTCCTCTACGAGCAGTACTTC.

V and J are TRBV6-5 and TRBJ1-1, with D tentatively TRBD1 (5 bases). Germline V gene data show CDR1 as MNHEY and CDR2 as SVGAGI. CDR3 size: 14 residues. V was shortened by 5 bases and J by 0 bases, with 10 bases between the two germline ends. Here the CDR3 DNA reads TGTGCCAGCAGTCCAGGGACCTTGAACACTGAAGCTTTCTTT. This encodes CASSPGTLNTEAFF.

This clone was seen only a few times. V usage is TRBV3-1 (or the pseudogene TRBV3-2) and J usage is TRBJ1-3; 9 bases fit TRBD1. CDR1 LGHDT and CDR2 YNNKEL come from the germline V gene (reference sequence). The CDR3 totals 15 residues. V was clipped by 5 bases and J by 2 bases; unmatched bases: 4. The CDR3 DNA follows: TGTGCCAGCAGCTCCCGGGACAGGGCTGGAAACACCATATATTTT. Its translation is CASSSRDRAGNTIYF.

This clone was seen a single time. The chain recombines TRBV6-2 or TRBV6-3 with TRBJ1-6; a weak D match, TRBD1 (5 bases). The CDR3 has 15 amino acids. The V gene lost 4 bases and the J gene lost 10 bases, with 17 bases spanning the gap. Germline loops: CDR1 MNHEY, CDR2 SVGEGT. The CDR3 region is CASSSPWGGLSPLHF. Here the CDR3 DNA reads TGTGCCAGCAGTTCCCCATGGGGGGGTTTATCACCCCTCCACTTT.

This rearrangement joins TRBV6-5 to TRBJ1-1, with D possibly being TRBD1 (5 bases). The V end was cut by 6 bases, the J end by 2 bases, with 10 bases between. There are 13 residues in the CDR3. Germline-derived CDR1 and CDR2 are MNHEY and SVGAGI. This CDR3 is CASRPTGNTEAFF. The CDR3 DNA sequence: TGTGCCAGCAGACCAACAGGAAACACTGAAGCTTTCTTT.

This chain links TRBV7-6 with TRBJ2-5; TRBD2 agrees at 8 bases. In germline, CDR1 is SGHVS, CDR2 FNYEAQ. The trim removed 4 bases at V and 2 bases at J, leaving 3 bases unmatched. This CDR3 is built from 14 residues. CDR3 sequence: CASSSGGGQETQYF. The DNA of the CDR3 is TGTGCCAGCAGCTCCGGGGGGGGACAAGAGACCCAGTACTTC.

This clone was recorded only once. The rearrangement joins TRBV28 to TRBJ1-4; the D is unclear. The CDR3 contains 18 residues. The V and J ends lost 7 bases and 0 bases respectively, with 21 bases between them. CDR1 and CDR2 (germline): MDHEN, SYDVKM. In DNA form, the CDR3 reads TGTGCCAGCACCCGGAGTTTTTCGATATCTGCAACTAATGAAAAACTGTTTTTT. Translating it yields CASTRSFSISATNEKLFF.

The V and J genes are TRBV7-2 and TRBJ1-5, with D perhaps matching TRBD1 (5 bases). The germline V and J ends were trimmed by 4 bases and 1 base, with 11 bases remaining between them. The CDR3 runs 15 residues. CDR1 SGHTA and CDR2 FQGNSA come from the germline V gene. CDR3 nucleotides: TGTGCCAGCAGCTCCCCGGACAACAGCAATCAGCCCCAGCATTTT. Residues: CASSSPDNSNQPQHF.

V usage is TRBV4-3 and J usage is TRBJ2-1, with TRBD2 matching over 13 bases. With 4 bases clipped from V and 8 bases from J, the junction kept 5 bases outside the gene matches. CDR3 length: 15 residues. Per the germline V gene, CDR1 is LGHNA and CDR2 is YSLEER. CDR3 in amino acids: CASSRGLAGADEQFF. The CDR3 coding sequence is TGCGCCAGCAGCCGTGGACTAGCGGGGGCGGATGAGCAGTTCTTC.

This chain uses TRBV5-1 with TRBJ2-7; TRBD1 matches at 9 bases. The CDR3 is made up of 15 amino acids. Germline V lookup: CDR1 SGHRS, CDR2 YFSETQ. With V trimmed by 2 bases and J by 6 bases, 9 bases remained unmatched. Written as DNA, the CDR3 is TGCGCCAGCAGCTTAGCCTGGGGACAGGGTGGCGAGCAGTACTTC. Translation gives CASSLAWGQGGEQYF. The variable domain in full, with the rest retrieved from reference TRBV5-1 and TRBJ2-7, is KAGVTQTPRYLIKTRGQQVTLSCSPISGHRSVSWYQQTPGQGLQFLFEYFSETQRNKGNFPGRFSGRQFSNSRSEMNVSTLELGDSALYLCASSLAWGQGGEQYFGPGTRLTVT.

CDR3 residues: CAWTTGAGGWGETQYF. The CDR3 nucleotides are TGTGCCTGGACCACAGGAGCGGGGGGCTGGGGGGAGACCCAGTACTTC. The rearrangement joins TRBV30 to TRBJ2-5; 9 nucleotides agree with TRBD2. The CDR3 totals 16 residues. Germline V CDR1 and CDR2: GTSNPN, SVGIG (reference sequence). V was clipped by 4 bases and J by 5 bases; unmatched bases: 14.

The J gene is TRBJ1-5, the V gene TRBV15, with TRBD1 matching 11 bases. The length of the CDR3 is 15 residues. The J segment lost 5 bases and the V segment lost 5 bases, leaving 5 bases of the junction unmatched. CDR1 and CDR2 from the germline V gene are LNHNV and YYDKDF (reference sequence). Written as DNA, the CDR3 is TGTGCCACCAGCCCGGACAGGGGGCCGGATCAGCCCCAGCATTTT. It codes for CATSPDRGPDQPQHF. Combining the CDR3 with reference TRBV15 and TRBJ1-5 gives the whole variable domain DAMVIQNPRYQVTQFGKPVTLSCSQTLNHNVMYWYQQKSSQAPKLLFHYYDKDFNNEADTPDNFQSRRPNTSFCFLDIRSPGLGDTAMYLCATSPDRGPDQPQHFGDGTRLSIL.

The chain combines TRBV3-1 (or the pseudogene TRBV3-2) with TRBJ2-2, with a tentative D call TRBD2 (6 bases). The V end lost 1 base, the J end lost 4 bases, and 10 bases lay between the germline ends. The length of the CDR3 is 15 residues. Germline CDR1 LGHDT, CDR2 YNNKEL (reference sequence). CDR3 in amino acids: CASSQGRGSTGELFF. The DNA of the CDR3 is TGTGCCAGCAGCCAAGGGCGGGGTAGCACCGGGGAGCTGTTTTTT.

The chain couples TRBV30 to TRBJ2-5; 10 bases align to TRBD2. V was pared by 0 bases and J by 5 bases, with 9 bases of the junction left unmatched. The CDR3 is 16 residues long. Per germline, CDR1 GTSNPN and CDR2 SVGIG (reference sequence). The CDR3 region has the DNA TGTGCCTGGAGTGTACGTCAGCGGGGGGGCAAGGAGACCCAGTACTTC. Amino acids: CAWSVRQRGGKETQYF.

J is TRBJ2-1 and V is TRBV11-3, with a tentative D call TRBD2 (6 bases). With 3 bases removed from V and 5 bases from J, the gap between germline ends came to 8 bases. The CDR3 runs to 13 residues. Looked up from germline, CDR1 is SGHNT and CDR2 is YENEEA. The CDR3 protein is CASSLRGDNEQFF. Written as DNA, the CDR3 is TGTGCCAGCAGCTTGCGGGGTGACAATGAGCAGTTCTTC.

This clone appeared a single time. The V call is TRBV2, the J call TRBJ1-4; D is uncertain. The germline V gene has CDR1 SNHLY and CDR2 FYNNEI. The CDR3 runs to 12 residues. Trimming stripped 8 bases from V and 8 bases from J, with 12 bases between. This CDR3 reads CASGAEEEKLFF. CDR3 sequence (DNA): TGTGCCAGCGGCGCAGAGGAGGAAAAACTGTTTTTT.

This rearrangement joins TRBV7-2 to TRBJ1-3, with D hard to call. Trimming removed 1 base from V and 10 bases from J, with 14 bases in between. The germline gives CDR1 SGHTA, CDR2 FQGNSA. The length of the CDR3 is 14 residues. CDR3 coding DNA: TGTGCCAGCAGCTTAGTGAGCCACCAGGCTACCATATATTTT. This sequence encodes CASSLVSHQATIYF.

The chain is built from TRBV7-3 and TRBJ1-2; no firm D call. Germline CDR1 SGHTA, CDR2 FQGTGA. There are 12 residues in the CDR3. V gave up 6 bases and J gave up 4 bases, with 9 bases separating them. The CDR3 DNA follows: TGTGCCAGCAGTCCCGAGGGCTATGGCTACACCTTC. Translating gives CASSPEGYGYTF.